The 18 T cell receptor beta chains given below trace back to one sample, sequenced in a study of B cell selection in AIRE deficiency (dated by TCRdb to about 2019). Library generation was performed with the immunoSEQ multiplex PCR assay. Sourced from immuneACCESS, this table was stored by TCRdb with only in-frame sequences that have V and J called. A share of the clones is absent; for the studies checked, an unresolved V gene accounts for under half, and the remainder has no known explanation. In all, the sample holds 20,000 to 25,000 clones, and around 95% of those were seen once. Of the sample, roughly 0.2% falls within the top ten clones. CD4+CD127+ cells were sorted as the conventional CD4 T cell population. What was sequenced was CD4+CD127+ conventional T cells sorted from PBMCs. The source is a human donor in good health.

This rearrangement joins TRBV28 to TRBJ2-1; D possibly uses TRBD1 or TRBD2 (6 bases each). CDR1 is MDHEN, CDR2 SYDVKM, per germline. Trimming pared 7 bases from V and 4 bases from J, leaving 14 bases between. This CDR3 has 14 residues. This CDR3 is CASIPGGGYNEQFF. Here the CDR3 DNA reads TGTGCCAGCATCCCAGGAGGGGGGTACAATGAGCAGTTCTTC.

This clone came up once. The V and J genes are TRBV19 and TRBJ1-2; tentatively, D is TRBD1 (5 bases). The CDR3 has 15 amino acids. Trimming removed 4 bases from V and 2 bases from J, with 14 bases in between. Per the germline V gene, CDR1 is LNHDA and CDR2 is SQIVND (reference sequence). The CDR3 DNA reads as TGTGCCAGTAGTAGGCGGGACGGAAGAAACTATGGCTACACCTTC. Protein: CASSRRDGRNYGYTF.

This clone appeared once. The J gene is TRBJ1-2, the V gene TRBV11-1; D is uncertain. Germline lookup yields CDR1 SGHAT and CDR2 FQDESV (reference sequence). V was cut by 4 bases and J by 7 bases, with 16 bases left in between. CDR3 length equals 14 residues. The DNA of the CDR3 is TGTGCCAGCAGCTCTCATTTGACGGAAGGTGGCTACACCTTC. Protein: CASSSHLTEGGYTF.

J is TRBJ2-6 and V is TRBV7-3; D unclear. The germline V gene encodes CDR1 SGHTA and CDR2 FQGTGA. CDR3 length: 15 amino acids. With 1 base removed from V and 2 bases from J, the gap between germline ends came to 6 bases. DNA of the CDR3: TGTGCCAGCAGCTTAAACAGTGCTGGGGCCAACGTCCTGACTTTC. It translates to CASSLNSAGANVLTF.

In DNA form, the CDR3 reads TGTGCCATCAGCGCCGGGACTCGAGCTAACTATGGCTACACCTTC. Translation gives CAISAGTRANYGYTF. This chain joins TRBV10-3 and TRBJ1-2; tentative D call: TRBD1 (5 bases). In germline, CDR1 is ENHRY, CDR2 SYGVKD. The CDR3 spans 15 residues. V dropped 6 bases and J dropped 0 bases, with 14 bases sitting between them.

CDR3 DNA: TGCGCCAGCAGCCATTCGGGACTAGCGGGGGCCTTCACAGATACGCAGTATTTT. Translated, it gives CASSHSGLAGAFTDTQYF. This chain connects TRBV4-3 to TRBJ2-3, with 14 bases aligning to TRBD2. CDR3 length equals 18 residues. CDR1 and CDR2 from the germline V gene are LGHNA and YSLEER. V was pared by 3 bases and J by 2 bases, with 7 bases of the junction left unmatched.

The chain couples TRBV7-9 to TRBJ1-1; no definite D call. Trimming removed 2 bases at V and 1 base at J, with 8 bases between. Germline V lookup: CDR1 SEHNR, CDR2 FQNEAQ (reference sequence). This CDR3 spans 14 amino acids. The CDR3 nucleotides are TGTGCCAGCAGCTTACTACAGTCGAACACTGAAGCTTTCTTT. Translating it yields CASSLLQSNTEAFF. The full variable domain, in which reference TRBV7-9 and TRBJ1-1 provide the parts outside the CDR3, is DTGVSQNPRHKITKRGQNVTFRCDPISEHNRLYWYRQTLGQGPEFLTYFQNEAQLEKSRLLSDRFSAERPKGSFSTLEIQRTEQGDSAMYLCASSLLQSNTEAFFGQGTRLTVV.

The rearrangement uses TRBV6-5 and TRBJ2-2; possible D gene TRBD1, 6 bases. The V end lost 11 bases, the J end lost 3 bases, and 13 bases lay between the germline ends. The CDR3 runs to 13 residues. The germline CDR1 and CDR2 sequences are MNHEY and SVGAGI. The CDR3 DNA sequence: TGTGCCTCAAATTACAGGGACACCGGGGAGCTGTTTTTT. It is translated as CASNYRDTGELFF.

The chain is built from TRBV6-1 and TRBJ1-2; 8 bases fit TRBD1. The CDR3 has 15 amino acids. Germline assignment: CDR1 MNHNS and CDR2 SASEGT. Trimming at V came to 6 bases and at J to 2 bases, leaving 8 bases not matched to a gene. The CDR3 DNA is TGTGCCAGCAGGTTGCAGGGGGCGGCCAACTATGGCTACACCTTC. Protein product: CASRLQGAANYGYTF.

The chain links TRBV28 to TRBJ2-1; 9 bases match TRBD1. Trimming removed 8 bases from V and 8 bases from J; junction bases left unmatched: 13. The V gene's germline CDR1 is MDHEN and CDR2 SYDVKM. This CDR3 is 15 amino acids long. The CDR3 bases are TGTGCCAGCGCGAAATGGGACAGGGTCGTGGATGAGCAGTTCTTC. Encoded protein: CASAKWDRVVDEQFF.

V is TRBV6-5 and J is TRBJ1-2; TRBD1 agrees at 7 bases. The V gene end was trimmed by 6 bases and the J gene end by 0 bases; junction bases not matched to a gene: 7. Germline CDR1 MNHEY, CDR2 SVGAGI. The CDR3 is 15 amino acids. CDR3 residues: CASSPRDRPNYGYTF. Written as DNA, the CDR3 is TGTGCCAGCAGCCCCAGGGACAGACCTAACTATGGCTACACCTTC.

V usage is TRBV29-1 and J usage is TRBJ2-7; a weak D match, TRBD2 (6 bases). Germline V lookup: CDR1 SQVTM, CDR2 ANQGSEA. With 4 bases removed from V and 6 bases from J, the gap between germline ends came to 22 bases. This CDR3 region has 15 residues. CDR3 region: CSVGMAGPTQAEQYF. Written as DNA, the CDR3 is TGCAGCGTTGGTATGGCGGGACCCACTCAAGCCGAGCAGTACTTC.

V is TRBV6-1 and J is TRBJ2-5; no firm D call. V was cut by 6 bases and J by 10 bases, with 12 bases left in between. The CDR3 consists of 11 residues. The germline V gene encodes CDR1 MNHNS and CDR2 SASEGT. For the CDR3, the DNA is TGTGCCAGCAGCACAAACCAGGTCCAGTACTTC. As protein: CASSTNQVQYF.

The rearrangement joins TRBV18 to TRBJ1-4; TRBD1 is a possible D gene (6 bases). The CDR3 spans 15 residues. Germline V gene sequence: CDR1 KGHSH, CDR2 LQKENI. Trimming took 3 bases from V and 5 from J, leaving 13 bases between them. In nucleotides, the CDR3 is TGTGCCAGCTCACCGCAGGACAGAAGGAATGAAAAACTGTTTTTT. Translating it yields CASSPQDRRNEKLFF.

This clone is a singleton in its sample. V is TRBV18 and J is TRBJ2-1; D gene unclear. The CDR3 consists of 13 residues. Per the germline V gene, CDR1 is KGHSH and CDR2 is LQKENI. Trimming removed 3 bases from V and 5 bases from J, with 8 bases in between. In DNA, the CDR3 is TGTGCCAGCTCACCGAGCAGAAACAATGAGCAGTTCTTC. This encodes CASSPSRNNEQFF. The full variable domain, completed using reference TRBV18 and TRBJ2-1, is NAGVMQNPRHLVRRRGQEARLRCSPMKGHSHVYWYRQLPEEGLKFMVYLQKENIIDESGMPKERFSAEFPKEGPSILRIQQVVRGDSAAYFCASSPSRNNEQFFGPGTRLTVL.

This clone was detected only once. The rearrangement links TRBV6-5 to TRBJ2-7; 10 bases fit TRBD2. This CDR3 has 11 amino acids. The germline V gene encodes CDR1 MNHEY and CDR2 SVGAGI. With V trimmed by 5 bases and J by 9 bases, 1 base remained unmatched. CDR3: CASSQREGQYF. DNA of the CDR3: TGTGCCAGCAGTCAGCGGGAGGGGCAGTACTTC.

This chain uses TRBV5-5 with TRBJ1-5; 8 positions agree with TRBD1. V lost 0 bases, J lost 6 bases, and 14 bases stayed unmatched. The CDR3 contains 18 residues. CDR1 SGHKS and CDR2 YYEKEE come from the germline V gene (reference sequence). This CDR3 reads CASSLGDRPSRPGQPQHF. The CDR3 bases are TGTGCCAGCAGCTTGGGGGACAGGCCTAGCCGCCCCGGTCAGCCCCAGCATTTT.

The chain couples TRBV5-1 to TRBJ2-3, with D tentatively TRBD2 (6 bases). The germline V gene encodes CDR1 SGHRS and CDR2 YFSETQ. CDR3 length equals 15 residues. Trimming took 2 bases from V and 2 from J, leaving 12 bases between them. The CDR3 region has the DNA TGCGCCAGCAGCTTAAGTAGCGGAATCACAGATACGCAGTATTTT. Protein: CASSLSSGITDTQYF.